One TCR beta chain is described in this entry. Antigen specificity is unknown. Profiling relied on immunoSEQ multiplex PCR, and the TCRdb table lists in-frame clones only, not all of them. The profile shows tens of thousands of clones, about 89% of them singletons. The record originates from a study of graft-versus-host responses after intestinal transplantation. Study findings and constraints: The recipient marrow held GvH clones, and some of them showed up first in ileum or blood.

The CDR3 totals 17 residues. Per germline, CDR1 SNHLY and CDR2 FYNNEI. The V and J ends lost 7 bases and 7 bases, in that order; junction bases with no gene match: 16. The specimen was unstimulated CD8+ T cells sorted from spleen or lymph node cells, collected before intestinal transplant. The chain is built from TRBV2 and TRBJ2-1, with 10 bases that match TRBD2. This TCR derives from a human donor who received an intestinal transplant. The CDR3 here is CASNPGWSSGRGNEQFF. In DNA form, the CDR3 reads TGTGCCAGCAACCCCGGTTGGTCTAGCGGGAGAGGGAATGAGCAGTTCTTC. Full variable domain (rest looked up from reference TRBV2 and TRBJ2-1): EPEVTQTPSHQVTQMGQEVILRCVPISNHLYFYWYRQILGQKVEFLVSFYNNEISEKSEIFDDQFSVERPDGSNFTLKIRSTKLEDSAMYFCASNPGWSSGRGNEQFFGPGTRLTVL.